One and the same sample provided the 28 T cell receptor beta chains below, sequenced in a study of cytotoxic CD8 clonotypes in ibrutinib-treated CLL. TCRdb's table, derived via immunoSEQ multiplex PCR, lists solely in-frame clones and lacks some. Of 30,000 to 40,000 clones in the sample, 69% are singletons; the top ten hold around a quarter. Here the sequenced sample was PBMCs, taken before ibrutinib treatment. These TCRs come from a human donor with chronic lymphocytic leukemia.

A remark on this clone: A far larger clone is off by one base, so a read error is likely. This same CDR3 is encoded by further DNA sequences in the sample. DNA of the CDR3: TGCGCCAGCAGCTTTCAGGTTTCAACCTACGAGCAGTACTTC. This codes for CASSFQVSTYEQYF. The chain uses TRBV5-1 and TRBJ2-7; D remains unclear. Trimming stripped 2 bases from V and 2 bases from J, with 11 bases between. This CDR3 has 14 residues. CDR1 is SGHRS, CDR2 YFSETQ, per germline. Combining the CDR3 with reference TRBV5-1 and TRBJ2-7 gives the whole variable domain KAGVTQTPRYLIKTRGQQVTLSCSPISGHRSVSWYQQTPGQGLQFLFEYFSETQRNKGNFPGRFSGRQFSNSRSEMNVSTLELGDSALYLCASSFQVSTYEQYFGPGTRLTVT.

The CDR3: CASKDSAGSNQPQHF. The CDR3 DNA reads TGCGCCAGCAAGGACAGCGCCGGGAGCAATCAGCCCCAGCATTTT. This chain uses TRBV10-1 with TRBJ1-5, with D perhaps TRBD1 (6 bases). The V and J ends lost 7 bases and 1 base respectively, with 14 bases between them. This CDR3 is built from 15 residues. Germline CDR1 and CDR2: WNHNN and SYGVQD (reference sequence).

The chain links TRBV6-6 to TRBJ1-2; TRBD1 matches at 7 bases. The CDR3 runs to 11 residues. Losses at the gene ends were 6 bases for V and 10 bases for J; bases not matched to a gene: 5. Germline-derived CDR1 and CDR2 are MNHNY and SVGAGI (reference sequence). CDR3 in amino acids: CASRTGWDYTF. Here the CDR3 DNA reads TGTGCCAGCAGGACAGGGTGGGACTACACCTTC.

V and J are TRBV11-2 and TRBJ2-5; D may be TRBD2 (5 bases). Germline V gives CDR1 SGHAT, CDR2 FQNNGV. The CDR3 consists of 17 residues. Deletions cut 4 bases from V and 2 bases from J, with 20 bases between. The CDR3 region has the DNA TGTGCCAGCAGCTCAATAACTGGCGGGCGGATGCAAGAGACCCAGTACTTC. Translating it yields CASSSITGGRMQETQYF.

The chain couples TRBV9 to TRBJ2-7, with D uncertain. Trimming took 0 bases from V and 6 from J, leaving 10 bases between them. Germline CDR1 is SGDLS and CDR2 is YYNGEE. The CDR3 runs 13 residues. DNA for the CDR3: TGTGCCAGCAGCGTAGGAGCTCAGAGCGAGCAGTACTTC. Its translation is CASSVGAQSEQYF.

This chain joins TRBV18 and TRBJ2-3; no clear D gene. CDR3 length equals 12 residues. Trimming took off 7 bases at V and 4 bases at J, with 9 bases between the two ends. Germline CDR1 reads KGHSH; CDR2 reads LQKENI. Written as DNA, the CDR3 is TGTGCCAGCTTGAGTAGTGCAGATACGCAGTATTTT. Translating gives CASLSSADTQYF.

The chain combines TRBV7-9 with TRBJ2-1, with D possibly matching TRBD1 (6 bases). Between the trimmed V and J ends, which lost 8 bases and 7 bases, there was a span of 18 bases. CDR3 length: 14 amino acids. Germline loops: CDR1 SEHNR, CDR2 FQNEAQ (reference sequence). The CDR3 protein is CASGGTVIVNEQFF. The CDR3, as DNA: TGTGCCAGCGGGGGCACAGTAATAGTGAATGAGCAGTTCTTC.

This chain links TRBV5-1 with TRBJ2-6; D possibly uses TRBD1 or TRBD2 (5 bases each). CDR3 size: 16 residues. The V end lost 1 base, the J end lost 2 bases, and 10 bases lay between the germline ends. Germline V CDR1 and CDR2: SGHRS, YFSETQ. CDR3 residues: CASSLIGATGANVLTF. CDR3 DNA sequence: TGCGCCAGCAGCTTGATCGGGGCTACTGGGGCCAACGTCCTGACTTTC.

This clone turned up a few times. One end of the junction varies from germline; a read error may be responsible. J is TRBJ2-6 and V is TRBV27; 7 bases are shared with TRBD1. The CDR3 loop spans 15 amino acids. Germline V gives CDR1 MNHEY, CDR2 SMNVEV (reference sequence). Written as DNA, the CDR3 is TGTGCCAGCGGTTTGACAGGGTTAGGGGCCAACGTCCTGACTTTC. It translates to CASGLTGLGANVLTF.

V gene TRBV5-4 combines with J gene TRBJ2-2; 14 bases fit TRBD2. V lost 4 bases to trimming and J lost 1 base; unmatched junction nucleotides: 6. The CDR3 runs to 18 residues. Germline loops: CDR1 SGHNT, CDR2 YYREEE (reference sequence). The CDR3 coding sequence is TGTGCCAGCAGCCCAAGACTAGCGGGGGGGCTGAACACCGGGGAGCTGTTTTTT. Residues: CASSPRLAGGLNTGELFF.

The chain recombines TRBV19 with TRBJ2-7; 9 nucleotides line up with TRBD2. The CDR3 contains 14 residues. Germline V gives CDR1 LNHDA, CDR2 SQIVND (reference sequence). Unmatched junction bases numbered 3, after V lost 2 bases and J lost 4 bases. The CDR3 nucleotides are TGTGCCAGTAGTATAAGGCGGGAGGGTTACGAGCAGTACTTC. This translates into CASSIRREGYEQYF.

V and J are TRBV7-6 and TRBJ2-7, with 8 bases identical to TRBD2. The CDR3 totals 12 residues. The J segment lost 6 bases and the V segment lost 5 bases, leaving 3 bases of the junction unmatched. Per the germline V gene, CDR1 is SGHVS and CDR2 is FNYEAQ. Here the CDR3 reads CASSPTSVEQYF. The CDR3 DNA reads TGTGCCAGCAGCCCGACTAGCGTCGAGCAGTACTTC.

A single count supports this clone. The CDR3, as DNA: TGTGCCAGCAGTGAAGGCGGCGGTAGGACGGTGACTAGCAATCAGCCCCAGCATTTT. Its translation is CASSEGGGRTVTSNQPQHF. The chain is built from TRBV6-1 and TRBJ1-5, with D uncertain. V was pared by 1 base and J by 0 bases, with 19 bases between. CDR1 is MNHNS and CDR2 is SASEGT in the germline V gene. The CDR3 spans 19 residues.

The rearrangement links TRBV28 to TRBJ1-4; TRBD1 aligns across 12 bases. CDR3 length: 12 amino acids. The germline gives CDR1 MDHEN, CDR2 SYDVKM. J gave up 13 bases and V 10 bases, and 7 bases lay outside the gene matches. The CDR3 protein is CATWDRGRLLFF. CDR3 nucleotide sequence: TGTGCCACCTGGGACAGGGGGCGTCTACTGTTTTTT.

There are a few counts of this clone. The chain has TRBV2 and TRBJ1-6, with 7 bases lining up with TRBD1. The germline gives CDR1 SNHLY, CDR2 FYNNEI. The CDR3 consists of 16 residues. The V gene end was trimmed by 4 bases and the J gene end by 9 bases; junction bases not matched to a gene: 12. As DNA, the CDR3 is TGTGCCAGCAGTGGGACAGGTCTTATGGGGGGTTCACCCCTCCACTTT. Translating it yields CASSGTGLMGGSPLHF.

This clone was counted a few times. This sequence joins TRBV30 and TRBJ2-2; D is perhaps TRBD2 (6 bases). CDR1 is GTSNPN and CDR2 is SVGIG in the germline V gene (reference sequence). Trimming took 5 bases from V and 6 from J, leaving 10 bases between them. This CDR3 is built from 12 residues. CDR3 loop: CAWAGLPGELFF. As DNA, the CDR3 is TGTGCCTGGGCGGGACTGCCCGGGGAGCTGTTTTTT.

The chain combines TRBV7-4 with TRBJ2-7; maybe TRBD2 (5 bases). Germline V gene data show CDR1 as SGHVT and CDR2 as SQSDAQ. The CDR3 covers 14 residues. V lost 5 bases and J 3 bases, leaving 14 bases between the germline ends. The CDR3 is CASSRGLAVYEQYF. The CDR3 nucleotides are TGTGCCAGCAGCCGAGGGCTAGCAGTCTACGAGCAGTACTTC. The full variable domain, with the rest looked up from reference TRBV7-4 and TRBJ2-7, is GAGVSQSPRYKVAKRGRDVALRCDSISGHVTLYWYRQTLGQGSEVLTYSQSDAQRDKSGRPSGRFSAERPERSVSTLKIQRTEQGDSAVYLCASSRGLAVYEQYFGPGTRLTVT.

This clone was picked up a small number of times. V usage is TRBV11-2 and J usage is TRBJ2-7; D ambiguous. The V and J ends lost 0 bases and 6 bases respectively, with 6 bases between them. Germline lookup yields CDR1 SGHAT and CDR2 FQNNGV. CDR3 length equals 12 residues. The CDR3 DNA reads TGTGCCAGCAGCTTAGATGGGCCCGAGCAGTACTTC. It yields the protein CASSLDGPEQYF.

The rearrangement links TRBV20-1 to TRBJ1-2; D unresolved. The CDR3 contains 11 residues. Trimming pared 6 bases from V and 6 bases from J, leaving 11 bases between. Germline CDR1 DFQATT, CDR2 SNEGSKA (reference sequence). The DNA of the CDR3 is TGCAGTGCCGACCGGGGAGATGGCTACACCTTC. This codes for CSADRGDGYTF.

The chain uses TRBV5-8 and TRBJ1-6; D remains unclear. Germline CDR1 is SGHTS and CDR2 is YDEGEE. Trimming shortened V by 5 bases and J by 12 bases, and 15 bases separated the two germline ends. The CDR3 has 13 amino acids. CDR3 coding DNA: TGTGCCAGCAGTCCGACGGACTTTTTACCCCTCCACTTT. Residues: CASSPTDFLPLHF.

This clone was detected only a few times. CDR3 bases: TGTGCCAGCAGCTTTGGCAGGGGAGGTTCGTCCTACGAGCAGTACTTC. Its protein product is CASSFGRGGSSYEQYF. The rearrangement links TRBV7-2 to TRBJ2-7; TRBD1 or TRBD2 may be the D gene (6 bases each). The CDR3 has 16 residues. CDR1 and CDR2 from the germline V gene are SGHTA and FQGNSA. Trimming stripped 3 bases from V and 1 base from J, with 16 bases between. Full variable domain (missing parts from reference TRBV7-2 and TRBJ2-7): GAGVSQSPSNKVTEKGKDVELRCDPISGHTALYWYRQSLGQGLEFLIYFQGNSAPDKSGLPSDRFSAERTGGSVSTLTIQRTQQEDSAVYLCASSFGRGGSSYEQYFGPGTRLTVT.

V is TRBV5-4 and J is TRBJ1-1; no clear D gene. The germline gives CDR1 SGHNT, CDR2 YYREEE (reference sequence). Trimming left V 2 bases short and J 0 bases short, with 2 bases between. This CDR3 is 12 amino acids long. The CDR3 sequence: CASSLVNTEAFF. CDR3 DNA sequence: TGTGCCAGCAGCTTAGTGAACACTGAAGCTTTCTTT.

The V and J genes are TRBV9 and TRBJ2-2; D possibly uses TRBD1 or TRBD2 (5 bases each). V was clipped by 4 bases and J by 3 bases, with 13 bases between them. The CDR3 has 15 amino acids. Germline V gene lookup returns CDR1 SGDLS and CDR2 YYNGEE. In nucleotides, the CDR3 is TGTGCCAGCAGCCTCCGCGAGGGGTACACCGGGGAGCTGTTTTTT. Its translation is CASSLREGYTGELFF. Full variable domain (remainder filled in from reference TRBV9 and TRBJ2-2): DSGVTQTPKHLITATGQRVTLRCSPRSGDLSVYWYQQSLDQGLQFLIQYYNGEERAKGNILERFSAQQFPDLHSELNLSSLELGDSALYFCASSLREGYTGELFFGEGSRLTVL.

This clone was observed a handful of times. The rearrangement uses TRBV7-9 and TRBJ1-5; 7 bases agree with TRBD1. CDR3 length equals 16 residues. Trimming took 3 bases from V and 2 from J; bases not matched to a gene: 7. The V gene's germline CDR1 is SEHNR and CDR2 FQNEAQ (reference sequence). The DNA for the CDR3 is TGTGCCAGCAGCTTTTACAGGGGAACGGGCAATCAGCCCCAGCATTTT. Encoded protein: CASSFYRGTGNQPQHF. Supplemented by reference TRBV7-9 and TRBJ1-5, the full variable domain reads DTGVSQNPRHKITKRGQNVTFRCDPISEHNRLYWYRQTLGQGPEFLTYFQNEAQLEKSRLLSDRFSAERPKGSFSTLEIQRTEQGDSAMYLCASSFYRGTGNQPQHFGDGTRLSIL.

The chain uses TRBV7-2 and TRBJ1-1; the D gene is possibly TRBD1 (6 bases). CDR1 is SGHTA and CDR2 is FQGNSA in the germline V gene. The CDR3 is 14 amino acids. The V and J ends lost 3 bases and 4 bases respectively, with 12 bases between them. CDR3 loop: CASSFGGGGTEAFF. CDR3 coding DNA: TGTGCCAGCAGCTTCGGCGGAGGGGGCACTGAAGCTTTCTTT.

The rearrangement joins TRBV29-1 to TRBJ2-5, with D tentatively TRBD1 (5 bases). V lost 0 bases to trimming and J lost 4 bases, with 9 bases between them. The germline V gene encodes CDR1 SQVTM and CDR2 ANQGSEA. This CDR3 is 13 amino acids long. CDR3 residues: CSVEENQGETQYF. Here the CDR3 DNA reads TGCAGCGTTGAAGAGAACCAGGGAGAGACCCAGTACTTC.

The chain couples TRBV19 to TRBJ1-3; D call uncertain. The ends were cut back, 3 bases at V and 2 bases at J, with 11 bases in the middle. Germline V gives CDR1 LNHDA, CDR2 SQIVND (reference sequence). The CDR3 spans 15 residues. CDR3 nucleotide sequence: TGTGCCAGTAGTATCCCGTCCTCGGCTGGAAACACCATATATTTT. Translated: CASSIPSSAGNTIYF.

The rearrangement uses TRBV4-1 and TRBJ1-2, with a tentative D call TRBD1 (6 bases). Germline V gene lookup returns CDR1 MGHRA and CDR2 YSYEKL. V gave up 0 bases and J gave up 6 bases, with 14 bases separating them. There are 15 residues in the CDR3. This chain's CDR3 is CASSQDLNRVNGYTF. The CDR3 coding sequence is TGCGCCAGCAGCCAAGATCTAAACAGGGTTAATGGCTACACCTTC.